This note documents a single TCR beta chain sequence. The record originates from a study of blood T cell repertoires in COVID-19. The V gene end was trimmed by 6 bases and the J gene end by 1 base; junction bases not matched to a gene: 11. There are 16 residues in the CDR3. In germline, CDR1 is SQVTM, CDR2 ANQGSEA. Authors' methods: For nucleated cells, counts were estimated from reference gene primer amplification. Clones were read by immunoSEQ multiplex PCR, and TCRdb kept only the in-frame ones, dropping some. The V and J calls and clone size are taken from that table; D and trimming were inferred from the DNA. This table holds 200,000 to 250,000 clones, 82% found once. The cohort comprised adults aged about 18 to 89 years residing in about 25 US areas.

The receptor's source is a woman aged 55-75 years who had recovered from COVID-19. V and J are TRBV29-1 and TRBJ1-1; TRBD1 agrees at 10 bases. Specimen: PBMCs or T cells enriched from blood (not recorded which). This CDR3 is CSVLIRTGGSNTEAFF. The CDR3 DNA reads TGCAGCGTCTTGATAAGGACAGGGGGTTCGAACACTGAAGCTTTCTTT.